This entry lists 4 T cell receptor beta chains sequenced from one sample in a study of cytotoxic CD8 clonotypes in ibrutinib-treated CLL. TCRdb's copy holds only in-frame clones and misses some; the assay was immunoSEQ multiplex PCR. The table shows 60,000 to 95,000 clones, with roughly 80% occurring only once. This specimen consisted of PBMCs, obtained after 24 months of ibrutinib treatment. The source is a human donor with chronic lymphocytic leukemia.

This rearrangement joins TRBV4-3 to TRBJ2-1; 8 bases are shared with TRBD1. Looked up from germline, CDR1 is LGHNA and CDR2 is YSLEER. The trim removed 3 bases at V and 9 bases at J, leaving 1 base unmatched. The CDR3 sequence is 12 residues long. The CDR3 DNA reads TGCGCCAGCAGCCAGGACAGGGCTGAGCAGTTCTTC. Translating it yields CASSQDRAEQFF.

The chain joins TRBV14 to TRBJ2-7; 7 bases align to TRBD2. The CDR3 loop spans 19 amino acids. Germline V gene data show CDR1 as SGHDN and CDR2 as FVKESK. Trimming removed 0 bases from V and 4 bases from J; junction bases left unmatched: 18. The CDR3 bases are TGTGCCAGCAGCCAAGACATGGGGGGAGGGCCGTGTGGGGCATACGAGCAGTACTTC. Translating it yields CASSQDMGGGPCGAYEQYF. Filled out from reference TRBV14 and TRBJ2-7, the complete variable domain reads EAGVTQFPSHSVIEKGQTVTLRCDPISGHDNLYWYRRVMGKEIKFLLHFVKESKQDESGMPNNRFLAERTGGTYSTLKVQPAELEDSGVYFCASSQDMGGGPCGAYEQYFGPGTRLTVT.

CDR3 DNA: TGTGCCATCAGTCCAAGCCGACTCAGCTACAATGAGCAGTTCTTC. Translation: CAISPSRLSYNEQFF. The chain is built from TRBV10-3 and TRBJ2-1, with unresolved D. V lost 5 bases and J 3 bases, leaving 14 bases between the germline ends. CDR1 is ENHRY and CDR2 is SYGVKD in the germline V gene. This CDR3 spans 15 amino acids.

The chain carries TRBV20-1 and TRBJ2-7; D is possibly TRBD1 or TRBD2 (5 bases each). The germline V gene encodes CDR1 DFQATT and CDR2 SNEGSKA (reference sequence). The CDR3 is 11 amino acids. The ends were cut back, 3 bases at V and 4 bases at J, with 7 bases in the middle. Here the CDR3 reads CSARRGYEQYF. CDR3 nucleotides: TGCAGTGCTAGGAGGGGTTACGAGCAGTACTTC.